The rows below give T cell receptor beta chains drawn from one sample of a study of vaccination and CD4 T cells after COVID-19. TCRdb re-derived calls from the PCR reads in MiXCR, one entry per CDR3 protein. The sample shows 15,000 to 17,000 distinct CDR3 sequences, 55% to 85% of them seen only once. These receptors have no known antigen. The source material was CD4+ T cells from blood, cultured in vitro. These TCRs come from a human donor who had recovered from COVID-19. Both conserved end residues are part of each CDR3. D genes are given only for firm matches. Only some rows state a clone size, as once, few, many or a class for expanded clones.

d_call: NA
clone_size: NA
v_call: TRBV20-1
j_call: TRBJ1-5
cdr3_nt: TGCAGTGCAGAAGGGCTCGTGGCCAATCAGCCCCAGCATTTT
cdr3_aa: CSAEGLVANQPQHF

d_call: TRBD1
clone_size: NA
v_call: TRBV28
j_call: TRBJ1-5
cdr3_nt: TGTGCCATTGGAAAAGGGACAGGGCAGAATCAGCCCCAGCATTTT
cdr3_aa: CAIGKGTGQNQPQHF

d_call: NA
clone_size: NA
v_call: TRBV27
j_call: TRBJ1-6
cdr3_nt: TGTGCCAGCAGGGGTCGACAGGATCTTTATTCACCCCTCCACTTT
cdr3_aa: CASRGRQDLYSPLHF

d_call: NA
clone_size: NA
v_call: TRBV19
j_call: TRBJ1-1
cdr3_nt: TGTGCCAGTAGTCCAGGACAGAAGAACACTGAAGCTTTCTTT
cdr3_aa: CASSPGQKNTEAFF

d_call: NA
clone_size: NA
v_call: TRBV24-1
j_call: TRBJ1-5
cdr3_nt: TGTGCCACCAGTGACGCCACAGGGCCCAATCAGCCCCAGCATTTT
cdr3_aa: CATSDATGPNQPQHF

d_call: TRBD1
clone_size: NA
v_call: TRBV7-2
j_call: TRBJ1-2
cdr3_nt: TGTGCCAGCAGCCCCCGTTGGGACAGTAACTATGGCTACACCTTC
cdr3_aa: CASSPRWDSNYGYTF

d_call: NA
clone_size: few
v_call: TRBV27
j_call: TRBJ1-2
cdr3_nt: TGTGCCAGCAGTCCTCAGACCAGTGGTTATGGCTACACCTTC
cdr3_aa: CASSPQTSGYGYTF

d_call: NA
clone_size: once
v_call: TRBV30
j_call: TRBJ1-2
cdr3_nt: TGTGCCTGGAGTGTCGGGGGCGGCTACACCTTC
cdr3_aa: CAWSVGGGYTF

d_call: NA
clone_size: NA
v_call: TRBV7-2
j_call: TRBJ1-5
cdr3_nt: TGTGCCAGCAGCTTAGCGTGGCAGGGAAGTCAGCCCCAGCATTTT
cdr3_aa: CASSLAWQGSQPQHF

d_call: NA
clone_size: NA
v_call: TRBV7-2
j_call: TRBJ1-2
cdr3_nt: TGTGCCAGCAGCCCGCAACCGACAGTACGTAACTATGGCTACACCTTC
cdr3_aa: CASSPQPTVRNYGYTF

d_call: NA
clone_size: once
v_call: TRBV27
j_call: TRBJ2-1
cdr3_nt: TGTGCCAGCAACCCGGTTTGGGGGGACGGTGAGCAGTTCTTC
cdr3_aa: CASNPVWGDGEQFF